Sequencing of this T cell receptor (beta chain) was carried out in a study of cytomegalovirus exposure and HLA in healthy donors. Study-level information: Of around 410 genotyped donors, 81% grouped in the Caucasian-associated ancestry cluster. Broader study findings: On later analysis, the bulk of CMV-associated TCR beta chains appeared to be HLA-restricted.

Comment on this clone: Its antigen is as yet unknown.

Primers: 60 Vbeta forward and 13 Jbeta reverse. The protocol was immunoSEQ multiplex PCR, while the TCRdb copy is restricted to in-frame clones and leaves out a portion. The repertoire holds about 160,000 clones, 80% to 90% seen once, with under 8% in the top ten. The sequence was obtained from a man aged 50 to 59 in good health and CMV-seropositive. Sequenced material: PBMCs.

Written as DNA, the CDR3 is TGTGCCAGCAGCCTCCTAACTAGCCCCCAAGAGACCCAGTACTTC. It encodes CASSLLTSPQETQYF. The chain links TRBV7-8 to TRBJ2-5; a possible D gene is TRBD2 (6 bases). Per germline, CDR1 SGHVS and CDR2 FQNEAQ. V shed 5 bases and J shed 1 base, with 14 bases lying between them. This CDR3 spans 15 amino acids.